Presented here are 17 T cell receptor beta chains from one specimen sequenced in a study of shared clonotypes between healthy human individuals. Assay: immunoSEQ multiplex PCR; the TCRdb copy retains only in-frame clones and omits some. The sample contains more than 900,000 clones, more than 75% of which appear only once. Sequenced material: memory CD4+ T cells from PBMCs. Subset here: CD45RA-negative fraction. The receptors stem from a man between 18 and 35 years old in good health. Some clones in this sample may be carry-over from other donors' samples.

The rearrangement links TRBV5-1 to TRBJ2-7; D assignment may be TRBD1 or TRBD2 (5 bases each). The CDR3 is made up of 13 amino acids. Trimming shortened V by 5 bases and J by 6 bases, and 15 bases separated the two germline ends. Germline values: CDR1 SGHRS, CDR2 YFSETQ. CDR3 DNA: TGCGCCAGCAGGAGGGCAGGGAATGGCGAGCAGTACTTC. It specifies CASRRAGNGEQYF.

This clone was found once. The rearrangement joins TRBV4-3 to TRBJ2-7; a weak D match, TRBD1 (6 bases). V shed 0 bases and J shed 2 bases, with 11 bases lying between them. The CDR3 covers 15 residues. Germline CDR1 LGHNA, CDR2 YSLEER. The CDR3 spells CASSQDPRGAYEQYF. For the CDR3, the DNA is TGCGCCAGCAGCCAAGATCCCAGGGGAGCCTACGAGCAGTACTTC.

This chain uses TRBV6-4 with TRBJ2-6; D uncertain. V dropped 0 bases and J dropped 2 bases, with 2 bases sitting between them. The V gene's germline CDR1 is MRHNA and CDR2 SNTAGT. The CDR3 is 14 residues long. CDR3 sequence: CASSDSAGANVLTF. CDR3 DNA sequence: TGTGCCAGCAGTGACTCGGCTGGGGCCAACGTCCTGACTTTC.

This sequence joins TRBV7-6 and TRBJ2-7; possible D gene TRBD2, 6 bases. CDR3 size: 15 residues. Per the germline V gene, CDR1 is SGHVS and CDR2 is FNYEAQ. Trimming cost V 2 bases and J 0 bases, with 11 bases left between them. In DNA form, the CDR3 reads TGTGCCAGCAGCTTACAGGGAGGTTTCTCCTACGAGCAGTACTTC. Protein sequence: CASSLQGGFSYEQYF.

Concerning this clone: Other DNA sequences from this sample encode an identical CDR3 as well. V gene TRBV27 combines with J gene TRBJ2-7; no definite D call. The germline V gene encodes CDR1 MNHEY and CDR2 SMNVEV (reference sequence). This CDR3 has 12 amino acids. V lost 5 bases to trimming and J lost 2 bases, with 7 bases between them. The CDR3 loop reads CASSSRTYEQYF. The DNA for the CDR3 is TGTGCCAGCAGTAGCCGAACCTACGAGCAGTACTTC.

The V gene is TRBV7-6, the J gene TRBJ2-1; tentative D call: TRBD2 (5 bases). The V gene's germline CDR1 is SGHVS and CDR2 FNYEAQ. This CDR3 has 14 residues. The DNA for the CDR3 is TGTGCTTCGGCAAGCGGACCCGGAAGAAATGAGCAGTTCTTC. Protein product: CASASGPGRNEQFF.

The chain has TRBV6-1 and TRBJ2-6; no definite D call. Trimming removed 2 bases from V and 4 bases from J, with 6 bases in between. The CDR3 has 14 amino acids. The germline gives CDR1 MNHNS, CDR2 SASEGT. The CDR3 loop is CASSETLGANVLTF. The CDR3 bases are TGTGCCAGCAGTGAAACACTCGGGGCCAACGTCCTGACTTTC.

The V call is TRBV11-2, the J call TRBJ2-2, with TRBD2 identical over 7 bases. V lost 5 bases, J lost 5 bases, and 8 bases stayed unmatched. The CDR3 length is 15 residues. CDR1 SGHAT and CDR2 FQNNGV come from the germline V gene. The CDR3: CASSVGTSVTGELFF. The CDR3 DNA follows: TGTGCCAGCAGCGTTGGTACTAGCGTGACCGGGGAGCTGTTTTTT.

The V call is TRBV6-1, the J call TRBJ2-7, with TRBD1 matching over 8 bases. Looked up from germline, CDR1 is MNHNS and CDR2 is SASEGT. This CDR3 is built from 15 residues. With V trimmed by 6 bases and J by 0 bases, 7 bases remained unmatched. CDR3 DNA sequence: TGTGCCAGCAGGGAGGGACAGGCTTACTCCTACGAGCAGTACTTC. Amino acid sequence: CASREGQAYSYEQYF.

This clone has more than one count but fewer than ten. V and J are TRBV18 and TRBJ2-5; 7 bases agree with TRBD1. CDR3 length equals 14 residues. V trimming: 4 bases; J trimming: 2 bases; junction bases outside the gene matches: 4. Germline-derived CDR1 and CDR2 are KGHSH and LQKENI. CDR3 sequence (DNA): TGTGCCAGCTCACGGCGGACAGGACAAGAGACCCAGTACTTC. Protein product: CASSRRTGQETQYF. The whole variable domain, filled in from reference TRBV18 and TRBJ2-5, reads NAGVMQNPRHLVRRRGQEARLRCSPMKGHSHVYWYRQLPEEGLKFMVYLQKENIIDESGMPKERFSAEFPKEGPSILRIQQVVRGDSAAYFCASSRRTGQETQYFGPGTRLLVL.

The rearrangement links TRBV10-1 to TRBJ2-2, with D hard to call. The germline CDR1 and CDR2 sequences are WNHNN and SYGVQD (reference sequence). V gave up 4 bases and J gave up 6 bases, with 9 bases separating them. CDR3 length: 13 amino acids. This CDR3 is CASSGGRPGELFF. CDR3 DNA: TGCGCCAGCAGTGGAGGCCGGCCCGGGGAGCTGTTTTTT.

About this clone: A read error is likely here: a far larger clone is one base away. The same CDR3 also results from other DNA sequences found in this sample. V usage is TRBV29-1 and J usage is TRBJ2-3, with D perhaps matching TRBD2 (6 bases). The ends were cut back, 6 bases at V and 2 bases at J, with 12 bases in the middle. CDR3 size: 13 residues. CDR1 is SQVTM and CDR2 is ANQGSEA in the germline V gene. CDR3 residues: CSVVASDTDTQYF. The CDR3 DNA is TGCAGCGTCGTTGCTAGCGACACAGATACGCAGTATTTT.

A word on this clone: Other DNA sequences in this specimen translate into the identical CDR3. The V call is TRBV5-1, the J call TRBJ2-2; the match to TRBD2 covers 11 bases. Per germline, CDR1 SGHRS and CDR2 YFSETQ. The CDR3 is 16 amino acids. Unmatched junction bases numbered 2, after V lost 3 bases and J lost 1 base. The CDR3 protein is CASSSGLAGNTGELFF. DNA for the CDR3: TGCGCCAGCAGCTCCGGACTAGCGGGGAACACCGGGGAGCTGTTTTTT.

J is TRBJ1-3 and V is TRBV7-2; 10 bases are shared with TRBD1. The CDR3 spans 16 residues. Germline V gene lookup returns CDR1 SGHTA and CDR2 FQGNSA. With V trimmed by 0 bases and J by 3 bases, 2 bases remained unmatched. CDR3 protein: CASSLAGTGVGNTIYF. CDR3 coding DNA: TGTGCCAGCAGCTTAGCTGGGACAGGGGTTGGAAACACCATATATTTT.

This rearrangement joins TRBV28 to TRBJ1-5, with D possibly matching TRBD1 (5 bases). This CDR3 is built from 14 residues. Germline CDR1 and CDR2: MDHEN and SYDVKM. The V and J ends lost 3 bases and 2 bases respectively, with 8 bases between them. CDR3 coding DNA: TGTGCCAGCAGTTTCCAGGGTGGCAATCAGCCCCAGCATTTT. This codes for CASSFQGGNQPQHF.

The rearrangement joins TRBV28 to TRBJ1-2; TRBD1 is a possible D gene (6 bases). This CDR3 spans 14 amino acids. V was trimmed by 6 bases and J by 0 bases, leaving 11 bases between them. The germline V gene encodes CDR1 MDHEN and CDR2 SYDVKM. CDR3 region: CASRKAGANYGYTF. The DNA of the CDR3 is TGTGCCAGCAGAAAGGCAGGGGCTAACTATGGCTACACCTTC.

Concerning this clone: Just one base apart from a much larger clone, this may be a read error. This rearrangement joins TRBV28 to TRBJ1-2, with D unresolved. From germline, CDR1 is MDHEN and CDR2 SYDVKM. The CDR3 totals 13 residues. With 2 bases removed from V and 3 bases from J, the gap between germline ends came to 7 bases. This chain's CDR3 is CASSLTAYYGYTF. Here the CDR3 DNA reads TGTGCCAGCAGTTTAACAGCTTACTATGGCTACACCTTC.